This T cell receptor beta chain was sequenced during a study of neurological immune-mediated disorders. Study conclusions and caveats: No expanded-clone CDR3 amino acid sequence recurred across subjects, suggesting private TCR-beta repertoires.

CDR3 length: 15 amino acids. Germline loops: CDR1 MNHEY, CDR2 SVGAGI. Trimming removed 5 bases from V and 1 base from J; junction bases left unmatched: 3. It was by 5'RACE with 10-nucleotide random UMIs that the cDNA was made. TCRdb ran MiXCR on the 5' RACE reads and lists one entry per CDR3 protein. The sample includes 60,000 to 90,000 distinct CDR3 sequences, about 9.4% of them seen just once. This clonotype was observed at least ten times. No antigen is known for it. Noted time point: longitudinal time-point 1 (baseline). Healthy controls consisted of blood bank volunteers in Maryland, USA. Unsorted libraries were derived from 2 million PBMCs stored at -80 C.

This chain connects TRBV6-5 to TRBJ1-5; TRBD1 agrees at 9 bases. This sequence originates from a man aged 25 to 40 in good health. Sequenced material: PBMCs. Here the CDR3 DNA reads TGTGCCAGCAGTGACGGGACAGGGAGCAATCAGCCCCAGCATTTT. Translation gives CASSDGTGSNQPQHF.